Listed below are T cell receptor beta chains from one sample, sequenced in a study of shared clonotypes between healthy human individuals. Assay: immunoSEQ multiplex PCR; the TCRdb copy retains only in-frame clones and omits some. The sample contains 1.5 million to 1.9 million clones, under 99% of which appear only once. The sequenced sample was naive CD4+ T cells sorted from blood. The receptors stem from a man between 25 and 39 years old in good health. CDR3s include the opening cysteine and the closing phenylalanine or tryptophan. The D gene is left open where the match is weak. Some rows have no size entry. The others give once, few or many, or a class for an expanded clone.

NA	NA	TRBV5-1	TRBJ2-2	TGCGCCAGCAGCTCCGGAGGGGTAGCGCAGAACACCGGGGAGCTGTTTTTT	CASSSGGVAQNTGELFF
NA	NA	TRBV15	TRBJ2-3	TGTGCCACCAGCAGGGGGGACCCGAACACAGATACGCAGTATTTT	CATSRGDPNTDTQYF
NA	few	TRBV20-1	TRBJ2-7	TGCAGTGCTAGGACAGCCTACGAGCAGTACTTC	CSARTAYEQYF
TRBD2	NA	TRBV2	TRBJ2-3	TGTGCCATCCTGGGACAAGCGGGAGGGCCGGGAACAGATACGCAGTATTTT	CAILGQAGGPGTDTQYF
NA	NA	TRBV28	TRBJ2-2	TGTGCCAGCGGGACGAACACCGGGGAGCTGTTTTTT	CASGTNTGELFF
TRBD1	NA	TRBV2	TRBJ1-1	TGTGCCAGCAGTCCCGGGACAGCTTTTGGCTTT	CASSPGTAFGF
TRBD2	NA	TRBV6-1	TRBJ2-7	TGTGCCAGCAGTGGGGGACTAGCGGGAACGTACTTC	CASSGGLAGTYF
NA	once	TRBV10-3	TRBJ2-5	TGTGCCATCAGCGAGGACAGCCAAAGGCGAGAGACCCAGTACTTC	CAISEDSQRRETQYF
NA	NA	TRBV6-5	TRBJ1-1	TGTGCCAGCAGGGATCGCAGGAACACTGAAGCTTTCTTT	CASRDRRNTEAFF
TRBD2	NA	TRBV18	TRBJ2-1	TGTGCCAGCCTATCTAGCGGGAGCTCCTACAATGAGCAGTTCTTC	CASLSSGSSYNEQFF
TRBD1	NA	TRBV7-2	TRBJ2-6	TGTGCCAGCAGCTCCCACGACAGGGGGCCTGGGGCCAACGTCCTGACTTTC	CASSSHDRGPGANVLTF
NA	NA	TRBV11-2	TRBJ2-1	TGTGCCAGCAGCTTAGCTACAGGGCCCGTTCCCTACAATGAGCAGTTCTTC	CASSLATGPVPYNEQFF
NA	once	TRBV18	TRBJ1-5	TGTGCCAGCTCACCACGGGGGGGCGTTGGGCCCCAGCATTTT	CASSPRGGVGPQHF
NA	NA	TRBV4-3	TRBJ2-5	TGCGCCAGCAGCCAAGGACTCCAAGAGACCCAGTACTTC	CASSQGLQETQYF
TRBD1	NA	TRBV6-5	TRBJ2-7	TGTGCCAGCAGTCCTTGGACAGGATCTTACGAGCAGTACTTC	CASSPWTGSYEQYF
NA	NA	TRBV5-1	TRBJ1-1	TGCGCCAGCAGCATGTCGGAACTCGCCTACACTGAAGCTTTCTTT	CASSMSELAYTEAFF
TRBD2	NA	TRBV11-2	TRBJ2-7	TGTGCCAGCAGCTCACTAGCGGGAGGGGGCGAGCAGTACTTC	CASSSLAGGGEQYF
TRBD1	NA	TRBV10-3	TRBJ2-7	TGTGCCATCAGTGAGTCGGGGACAGGCGCCTACGAGCAGTACTTC	CAISESGTGAYEQYF
NA	NA	TRBV5-8	TRBJ2-1	TGTGCCAGCAGCTTGGGGCATGGAAATGAGCAGTTCTTC	CASSLGHGNEQFF
TRBD2	NA	TRBV5-4	TRBJ2-6	TGTGCCAGCAGCTTCCGGGGGGCTGGGGCCAACGTCCTGACTTTC	CASSFRGAGANVLTF